This entry is about one T cell receptor beta chain. The antigen remains unidentified. This sample was taken from a study of radiation and T cells in renal cell carcinoma. The study, taken as a whole, reports: In blood, top tumor clones expanded by 2 weeks, shrinking by 4. No pretreatment tumor biopsies were available for baseline clonotypes.

Time point defined: blood 4 weeks post-SBRT, at nephrectomy. As to treatment: 15 Gy SBRT to primary tumor, nephrectomy 4 weeks later. Nephrectomy followed 15 Gy stereotactic body radiation by 4 weeks. Serial blood draws occurred at baseline and 2 and 4 weeks post-SBRT. The V and J ends lost 0 bases and 5 bases respectively, with 12 bases between them. The CDR3 extends over 15 amino acids. CDR1 SGDLS and CDR2 YYNGEE come from the germline V gene. TCRdb keeps only in-frame clones here, not all; method: immunoSEQ multiplex PCR. Found here are tens of thousands of clones, about 82% of them singletons; the top ten hold more than 9%.

This sequence was found in a man aged 45-65 years with renal cell carcinoma. Sequenced material: blood, taken from a patient whose treatment included radiotherapy and nephrectomy. The chain uses TRBV9 and TRBJ2-1; tentative D call: TRBD2 (6 bases). As DNA, the CDR3 is TGTGCCAGCAGCGTAGGTATAGCGGAGAACAATGAGCAGTTCTTC. The encoded protein is CASSVGIAENNEQFF.